The 15 T cell receptor beta chains presented below share a single source sample, sequenced in a study of cytomegalovirus exposure and HLA in healthy donors. This table comes from immunoSEQ multiplex PCR, and its TCRdb copy is limited to in-frame clones, with some not included. The sample carries some 160,000 clones, around 90% recorded once. Sequenced sample: PBMCs. The receptor source for this set is a man younger than 35 in good health and CMV-seronegative.

The gene calls are TRBV7-2 and TRBJ1-1, with a weak D call TRBD1 (6 bases). Germline V gene lookup returns CDR1 SGHTA and CDR2 FQGNSA. The CDR3 contains 14 residues. V was cut by 5 bases and J by 3 bases, with 13 bases left in between. CDR3: CASSPTRTDTEAFF. The CDR3, as DNA: TGTGCCAGCAGCCCTACAAGGACAGACACTGAAGCTTTCTTT.

This sequence joins TRBV18 and TRBJ2-7; 12 positions match TRBD2. Germline V gene data show CDR1 as KGHSH and CDR2 as LQKENI. With V trimmed by 6 bases and J by 4 bases, 16 bases remained unmatched. CDR3 length: 18 residues. The CDR3, as DNA: TGTGCCAGCTCTATCCAGACGGCTAGCGGGAGGGGGTTTTACGAGCAGTACTTC. Translating it yields CASSIQTASGRGFYEQYF.

The chain combines TRBV27 with TRBJ1-5; maybe TRBD1 (6 bases). Trimming stripped 6 bases from V and 4 bases from J, with 10 bases between. This CDR3 spans 13 amino acids. Germline CDR1 MNHEY, CDR2 SMNVEV (reference sequence). The CDR3 nucleotides read TGTGCCAGCAGGACAGGTGGGAATCAGCCCCAGCATTTT. Amino acid sequence: CASRTGGNQPQHF.

V usage is TRBV6-5 and J usage is TRBJ2-7; TRBD1 aligns across 11 bases. The V and J ends lost 7 bases and 2 bases, in that order; junction bases with no gene match: 4. The CDR3 sequence is 14 residues long. The germline V gene has CDR1 MNHEY and CDR2 SVGAGI. CDR3 loop: CASKRTGGTYEQYF. In DNA form, the CDR3 reads TGTGCCAGCAAGCGGACAGGGGGCACCTACGAGCAGTACTTC.

The chain employs TRBV28 and TRBJ1-2, with D uncertain. There are 17 residues in the CDR3. V was pared by 5 bases and J by 0 bases, with 19 bases between. The germline gives CDR1 MDHEN, CDR2 SYDVKM. The CDR3 DNA follows: TGTGCCAGCAGTCTCCCAGCCAGGCCCCAGGCTAACTATGGCTACACCTTC. It specifies CASSLPARPQANYGYTF.

This chain uses TRBV2 with TRBJ1-2; 10 positions agree with TRBD1. The trim removed 1 base at V and 7 bases at J, leaving 6 bases unmatched. In germline, CDR1 is SNHLY, CDR2 FYNNEI. CDR3 length: 15 amino acids. This CDR3 reads CASSEVDRGLLGYTF. The CDR3 coding sequence is TGTGCCAGCAGTGAAGTAGACAGGGGGCTACTTGGCTACACCTTC. Using reference TRBV2 and TRBJ1-2 for the parts outside the CDR3, the full variable domain is EPEVTQTPSHQVTQMGQEVILRCVPISNHLYFYWYRQILGQKVEFLVSFYNNEISEKSEIFDDQFSVERPDGSNFTLKIRSTKLEDSAMYFCASSEVDRGLLGYTFGSGTRLTVV.

The chain joins TRBV10-2 to TRBJ2-7; 10 nucleotides agree with TRBD1. V lost 6 bases and J lost 2; bases outside the gene matches: 4. The CDR3 length is 14 residues. CDR1 and CDR2 from the germline V gene are WSHSY and SAAADI. The DNA of the CDR3 is TGCGCCAGCAGAACCGGGACAGGGGCCTACGAGCAGTACGTC. Translating gives CASRTGTGAYEQYV.

The chain links TRBV28 to TRBJ2-7, with TRBD1 identical over 8 bases. After removal of 6 bases from V and 3 bases from J, the junction contained 7 bases not matched to a gene. The CDR3 spans 14 residues. The germline gives CDR1 MDHEN, CDR2 SYDVKM. CDR3 residues: CASRTPGQGYEQYF. The DNA for the CDR3 is TGTGCCAGCAGGACCCCCGGACAGGGCTACGAGCAGTACTTC.

The chain employs TRBV7-6 and TRBJ2-2, with 9 nucleotides matching TRBD1. The V segment lost 5 bases and the J segment 1 base; nucleotides outside the gene matches: 2. Per germline, CDR1 SGHVS and CDR2 FNYEAQ. This CDR3 spans 15 amino acids. CDR3 sequence (DNA): TGTGCCAGCAGCCGGGGACAGGGGAACACCGGGGAGCTGTTTTTT. As protein: CASSRGQGNTGELFF. The whole variable domain, remainder taken from reference TRBV7-6 and TRBJ2-2, is GAGVSQSPRYKVTKRGQDVALRCDPISGHVSLYWYRQALGQGPEFLTYFNYEAQQDKSGLPNDRFSAERPEGSISTLTIQRTEQRDSAMYRCASSRGQGNTGELFFGEGSRLTVL.

J is TRBJ2-2 and V is TRBV28, with 7 nucleotides matching TRBD2. From germline, CDR1 is MDHEN and CDR2 SYDVKM. V gave up 8 bases and J gave up 0 bases; unmatched junction bases: 3. The CDR3 is 14 amino acids. In DNA, the CDR3 is TGTGCCAGCCTTCGGGGGGCGAACACCGGGGAGCTGTTTTTT. It encodes CASLRGANTGELFF.

V is TRBV29-1 and J is TRBJ2-1, with 11 bases aligning to TRBD1. Trimming cost V 6 bases and J 7 bases; bases outside gene matches: 5. The CDR3 length is 13 residues. Germline V gene lookup returns CDR1 SQVTM and CDR2 ANQGSEA. This CDR3 reads CSVADRGLNEQFF. DNA of the CDR3: TGCAGCGTGGCGGACAGGGGGCTGAATGAGCAGTTCTTC.

This clone appeared a single time. CDR3 protein: CASSLGRGVTEAFF. The CDR3 DNA follows: TGTGCCAGCAGTTTGGGGAGGGGAGTAACTGAAGCTTTCTTT. The chain is built from TRBV27 and TRBJ1-1; a weak D match, TRBD1 (5 bases). The CDR3 extends over 14 amino acids. Trimming left V 3 bases short and J 5 bases short, with 13 bases between. Per the germline V gene, CDR1 is MNHEY and CDR2 is SMNVEV (reference sequence).

This chain uses TRBV28 with TRBJ2-7; D is unclear. V lost 3 bases, J lost 3 bases, and 9 bases lay in between. The CDR3 spans 13 residues. CDR1 is MDHEN and CDR2 is SYDVKM in the germline V gene. CDR3 in DNA: TGTGCCAGCAGTTTGGGCTCCGGCTACGAGCAGTACGTC. This encodes CASSLGSGYEQYV.

The CDR3 sequence: CASGPGGQPEAFF. The CDR3 nucleotides are TGTGCCAGCGGCCCAGGGGGCCAGCCTGAAGCTTTCTTT. The V and J genes are TRBV28 and TRBJ1-1; 8 bases line up with TRBD1. Germline-derived CDR1 and CDR2 are MDHEN and SYDVKM. The V segment lost 8 bases and the J segment 6 bases; nucleotides outside the gene matches: 8. CDR3 length: 13 residues.

The chain links TRBV5-1 to TRBJ2-6; D is possibly TRBD2 (6 bases). The CDR3 runs to 15 residues. The germline gives CDR1 SGHRS, CDR2 YFSETQ. V lost 4 bases and J lost 1, with 9 bases in between. In DNA form, the CDR3 reads TGCGCCAGCAGCCCGGAGGGTTCTGGGGCCAACGTCCTGACTTTC. Protein product: CASSPEGSGANVLTF.